This entry features one TCR beta chain sequence. There are many counts of this clonotype. It lacks a known antigen. No clone much larger than this one lies a single base away; base qualities are absent. This sample is part of a study of CD8+CD57+ T cells in acquired aplastic anemia (dated by TCRdb to 2016 to 2019). Some background on the complete study: DNA extracted from sorted CD4+ and CD8+ cells had a mean of about 3 ug, with a range of roughly 0.2 to 27.4 ug. Healthy donor samples averaged around 9.8 million reads for CD4+ and roughly 11 million for CD8+ cells. Broader findings and caveats from the paper: Between patients and healthy controls, no significant difference in CD8+ Simpson's diversity was found (P=0.060). Some 31 CD8+ CDR3 sequences were shared between patients and controls but appeared highly expressed in patients and within their immunodominant clones.

In this study, sorted CD4+ and CD8+ T cells from the blood of healthy subjects and of severe aplastic anemia patients had their TCR repertoires deep-sequenced. Ficoll-Paque density gradient centrifugation was used to isolate peripheral blood mononuclear cells. Before DNA extraction, CD4+ and CD8+ T cells were sorted by FACS or by magnetic beads. Genomic DNA served as template for TCR beta VDJ combination and CDR3 sequence profiling. An Illumina HiSeq 2000 was used for TCR repertoire sequencing. The paper's processing steps were these. Repertoires were assessed using TRBV/TRBJ rearrangement plots, CDR3 size and DJ length profiles, and Simpson's diversity index. The immunodominant clone was defined as the most abundant DNA sequence in deep sequencing data. CDR3 amino acid sequences were checked for sharing across subjects and were also compared against the VDJdb database and published repertoires. TCRdb took the public reads, trimmed them with fastp at Q25, ran MiXCR for clone calling and kept in-frame beta chains. CDR3 protein sequences are deduplicated, and each keeps its most common genes and DNA. TCRdb, not the original authors, processed these V and J calls. The sample table records about 110,000 distinct CDR3 sequences; around half of these occur just once. Around 32% of the sample rests with the top ten.

Sequencing input: sorted CD4+, CD8+, or CD8+CD57+ T cells (not recorded which) from PBMCs. The source is a human donor in good health, serving as a control.

This receptor carries the CDR3 CSIQIPNTEAFF. The DNA reads as follows: TGCAGCATACAGATCCCGAACACTGAAGCTTTCTTT. The chain uses TRBV20-1 and TRBJ1-1; the D gene assignment is ambiguous. The germline V gene (reference sequence) provides CDR1 DFQATT and CDR2 SNEGSKA. The CDR3 numbers 12 residues from cysteine through phenylalanine. CDR3 DNA only is kept here, 36 bases in frame from base 1.